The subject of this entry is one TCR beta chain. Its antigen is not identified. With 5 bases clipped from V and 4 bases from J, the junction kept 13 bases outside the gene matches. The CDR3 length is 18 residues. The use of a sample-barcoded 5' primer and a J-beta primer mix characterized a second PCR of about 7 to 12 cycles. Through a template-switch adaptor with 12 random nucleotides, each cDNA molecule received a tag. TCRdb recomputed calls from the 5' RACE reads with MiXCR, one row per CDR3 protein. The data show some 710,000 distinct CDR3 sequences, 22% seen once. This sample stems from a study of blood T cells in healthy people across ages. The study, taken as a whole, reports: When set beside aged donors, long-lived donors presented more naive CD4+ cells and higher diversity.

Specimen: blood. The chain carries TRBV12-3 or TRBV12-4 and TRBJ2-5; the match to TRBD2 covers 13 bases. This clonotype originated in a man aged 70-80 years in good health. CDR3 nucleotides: TGTGCCAGCAGTCGCCGACTAGCGGGGGGTAGTTTCGGAGAGACCCAGTACTTC. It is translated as CASSRRLAGGSFGETQYF.